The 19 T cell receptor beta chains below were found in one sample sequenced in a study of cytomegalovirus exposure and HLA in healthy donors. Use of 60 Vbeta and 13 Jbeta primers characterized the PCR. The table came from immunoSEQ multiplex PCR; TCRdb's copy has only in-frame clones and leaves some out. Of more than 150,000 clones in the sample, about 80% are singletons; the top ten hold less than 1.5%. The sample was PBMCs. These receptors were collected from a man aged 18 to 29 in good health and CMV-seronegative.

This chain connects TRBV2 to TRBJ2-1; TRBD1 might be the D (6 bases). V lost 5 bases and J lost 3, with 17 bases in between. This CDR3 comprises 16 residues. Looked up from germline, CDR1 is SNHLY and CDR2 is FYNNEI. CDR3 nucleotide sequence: TGTGCCAGCAGTCCACTCCGACAGGACCTCTACAATGAGCAGTTCTTC. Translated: CASSPLRQDLYNEQFF.

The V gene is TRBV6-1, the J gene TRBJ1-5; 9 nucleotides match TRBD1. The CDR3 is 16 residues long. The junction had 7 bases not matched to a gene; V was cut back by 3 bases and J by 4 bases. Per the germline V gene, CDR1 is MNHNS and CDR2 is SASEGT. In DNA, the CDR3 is TGTGCCAGCAGTGACCCCACAGGACAGGGGAATCAGCCCCAGCATTTT. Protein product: CASSDPTGQGNQPQHF.

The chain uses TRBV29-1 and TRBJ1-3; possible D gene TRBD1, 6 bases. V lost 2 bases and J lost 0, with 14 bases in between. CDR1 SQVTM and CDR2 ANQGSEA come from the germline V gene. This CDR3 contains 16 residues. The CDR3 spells CSVERWDTSSGNTIYF. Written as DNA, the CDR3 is TGCAGCGTTGAAAGATGGGACACGAGCTCTGGAAACACCATATATTTT.

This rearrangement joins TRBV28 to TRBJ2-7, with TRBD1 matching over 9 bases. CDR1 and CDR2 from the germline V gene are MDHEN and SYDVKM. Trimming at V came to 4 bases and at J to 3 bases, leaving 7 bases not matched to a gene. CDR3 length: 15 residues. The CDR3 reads CASSSPGTGLYEQYF. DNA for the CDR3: TGTGCCAGCAGTTCCCCCGGGACAGGGCTCTACGAGCAGTACTTC. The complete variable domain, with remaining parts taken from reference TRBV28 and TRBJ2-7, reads DVKVTQSSRYLVKRTGEKVFLECVQDMDHENMFWYRQDPGLGLRLIYFSYDVKMKEKGDIPEGYSVSREKKERFSLILESASTNQTSMYLCASSSPGTGLYEQYFGPGTRLTVT.

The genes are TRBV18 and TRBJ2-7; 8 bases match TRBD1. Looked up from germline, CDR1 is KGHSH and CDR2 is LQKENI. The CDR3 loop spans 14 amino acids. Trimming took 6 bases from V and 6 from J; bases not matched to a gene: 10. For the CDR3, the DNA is TGTGCCAGCTCGCAAGGGCAGGGGGCCCTCGAGCAGTACTTC. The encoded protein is CASSQGQGALEQYF. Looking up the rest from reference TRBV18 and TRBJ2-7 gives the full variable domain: NAGVMQNPRHLVRRRGQEARLRCSPMKGHSHVYWYRQLPEEGLKFMVYLQKENIIDESGMPKERFSAEFPKEGPSILRIQQVVRGDSAAYFCASSQGQGALEQYFGPGTRLTVT.

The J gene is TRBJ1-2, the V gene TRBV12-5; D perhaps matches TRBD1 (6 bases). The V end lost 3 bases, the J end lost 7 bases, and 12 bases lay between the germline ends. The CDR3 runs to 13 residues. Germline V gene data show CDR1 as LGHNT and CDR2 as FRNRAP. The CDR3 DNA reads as TGTGCTAGTGGTTTATTTGACAGGTCTGGCTACACCTTC. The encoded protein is CASGLFDRSGYTF.

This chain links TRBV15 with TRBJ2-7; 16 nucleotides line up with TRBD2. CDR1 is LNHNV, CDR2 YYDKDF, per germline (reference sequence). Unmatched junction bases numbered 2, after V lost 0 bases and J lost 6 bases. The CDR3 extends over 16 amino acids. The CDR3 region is CATSRDGTSGRVEQYF. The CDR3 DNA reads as TGTGCCACCAGCAGAGATGGGACTAGCGGGAGGGTCGAGCAGTACTTC.

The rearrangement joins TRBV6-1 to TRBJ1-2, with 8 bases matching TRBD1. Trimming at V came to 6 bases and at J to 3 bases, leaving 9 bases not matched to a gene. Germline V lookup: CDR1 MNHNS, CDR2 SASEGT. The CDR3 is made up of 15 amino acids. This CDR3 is CASRDTRDRYYGYTF. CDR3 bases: TGTGCCAGCAGAGATACTCGGGACAGGTACTATGGCTACACCTTC.

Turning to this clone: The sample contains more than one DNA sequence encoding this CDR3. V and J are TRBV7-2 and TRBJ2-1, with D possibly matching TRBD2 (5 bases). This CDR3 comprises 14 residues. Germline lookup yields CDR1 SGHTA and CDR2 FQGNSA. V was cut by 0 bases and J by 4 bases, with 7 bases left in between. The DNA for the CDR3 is TGTGCCAGCAGCTTAGCCGGGGAATACAATGAGCAGTTCTTC. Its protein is CASSLAGEYNEQFF.

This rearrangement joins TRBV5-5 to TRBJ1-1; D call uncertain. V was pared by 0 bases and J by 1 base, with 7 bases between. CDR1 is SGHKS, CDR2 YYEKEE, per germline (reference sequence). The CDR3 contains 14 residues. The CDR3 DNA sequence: TGTGCCAGCAGCTTGGCCCCAGGGAACACTGAAGCTTTCTTT. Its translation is CASSLAPGNTEAFF.

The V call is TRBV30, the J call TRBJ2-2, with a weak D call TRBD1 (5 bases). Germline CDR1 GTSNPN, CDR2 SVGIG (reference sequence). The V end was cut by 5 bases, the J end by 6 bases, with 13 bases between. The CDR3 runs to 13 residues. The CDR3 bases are TGTGCCTGGTCGGTCCAAGGGGCCGGGGAGCTGTTTTTT. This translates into CAWSVQGAGELFF.

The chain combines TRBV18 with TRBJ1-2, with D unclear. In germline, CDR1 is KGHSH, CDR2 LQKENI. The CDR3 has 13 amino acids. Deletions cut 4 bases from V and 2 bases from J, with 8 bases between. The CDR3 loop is CASSQTGNYGYTF. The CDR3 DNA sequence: TGTGCCAGCTCACAGACGGGGAACTATGGCTACACCTTC. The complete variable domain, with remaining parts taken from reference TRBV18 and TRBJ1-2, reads NAGVMQNPRHLVRRRGQEARLRCSPMKGHSHVYWYRQLPEEGLKFMVYLQKENIIDESGMPKERFSAEFPKEGPSILRIQQVVRGDSAAYFCASSQTGNYGYTFGSGTRLTVV.

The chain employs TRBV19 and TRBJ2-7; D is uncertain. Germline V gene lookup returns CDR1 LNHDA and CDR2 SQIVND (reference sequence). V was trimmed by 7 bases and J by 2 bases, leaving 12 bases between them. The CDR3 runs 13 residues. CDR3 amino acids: CASNPGEAYEQYF. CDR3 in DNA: TGTGCCAGTAACCCAGGCGAAGCCTACGAGCAGTACTTC.

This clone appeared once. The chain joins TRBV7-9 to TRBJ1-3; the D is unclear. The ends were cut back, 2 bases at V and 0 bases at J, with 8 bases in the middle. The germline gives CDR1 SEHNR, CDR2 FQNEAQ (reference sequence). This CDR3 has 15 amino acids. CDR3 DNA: TGTGCCAGCAGCTTAACAGAACTCTCTGGAAACACCATATATTTT. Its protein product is CASSLTELSGNTIYF.

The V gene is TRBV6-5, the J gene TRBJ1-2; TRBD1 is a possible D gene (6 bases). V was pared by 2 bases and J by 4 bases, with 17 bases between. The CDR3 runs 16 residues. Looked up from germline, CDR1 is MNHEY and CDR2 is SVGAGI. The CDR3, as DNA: TGTGCCAGCAGTTACCCGCCGAGTACAGGGTTCTATGGCTACACCTTC. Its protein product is CASSYPPSTGFYGYTF.

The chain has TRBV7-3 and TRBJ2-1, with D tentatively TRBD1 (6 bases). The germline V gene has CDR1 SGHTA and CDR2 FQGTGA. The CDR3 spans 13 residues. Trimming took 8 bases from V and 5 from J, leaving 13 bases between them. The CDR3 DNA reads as TGTGCCAGCCGACAGGACCCTAACAATGAGCAGTTCTTC. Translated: CASRQDPNNEQFF.

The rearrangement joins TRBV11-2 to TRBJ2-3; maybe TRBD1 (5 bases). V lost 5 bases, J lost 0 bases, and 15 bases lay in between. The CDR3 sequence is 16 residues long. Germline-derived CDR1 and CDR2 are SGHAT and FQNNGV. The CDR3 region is CASSPLGRLSTDTQYF. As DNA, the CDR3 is TGTGCCAGCAGCCCCCTGGGGCGCCTTAGCACAGATACGCAGTATTTT.

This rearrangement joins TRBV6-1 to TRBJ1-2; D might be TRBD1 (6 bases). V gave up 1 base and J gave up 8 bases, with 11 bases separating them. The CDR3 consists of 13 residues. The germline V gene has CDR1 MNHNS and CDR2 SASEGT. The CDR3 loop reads CASSEGLGAGYTF. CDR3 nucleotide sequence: TGTGCCAGCAGTGAAGGACTGGGGGCCGGCTACACCTTC.

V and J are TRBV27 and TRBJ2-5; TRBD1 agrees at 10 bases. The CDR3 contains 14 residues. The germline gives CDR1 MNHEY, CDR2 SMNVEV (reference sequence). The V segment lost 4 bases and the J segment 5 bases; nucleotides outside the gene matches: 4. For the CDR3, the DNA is TGTGCCAGCAGTTCGACAGGGGGCGGGGAGACCCAGTACTTC. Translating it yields CASSSTGGGETQYF.